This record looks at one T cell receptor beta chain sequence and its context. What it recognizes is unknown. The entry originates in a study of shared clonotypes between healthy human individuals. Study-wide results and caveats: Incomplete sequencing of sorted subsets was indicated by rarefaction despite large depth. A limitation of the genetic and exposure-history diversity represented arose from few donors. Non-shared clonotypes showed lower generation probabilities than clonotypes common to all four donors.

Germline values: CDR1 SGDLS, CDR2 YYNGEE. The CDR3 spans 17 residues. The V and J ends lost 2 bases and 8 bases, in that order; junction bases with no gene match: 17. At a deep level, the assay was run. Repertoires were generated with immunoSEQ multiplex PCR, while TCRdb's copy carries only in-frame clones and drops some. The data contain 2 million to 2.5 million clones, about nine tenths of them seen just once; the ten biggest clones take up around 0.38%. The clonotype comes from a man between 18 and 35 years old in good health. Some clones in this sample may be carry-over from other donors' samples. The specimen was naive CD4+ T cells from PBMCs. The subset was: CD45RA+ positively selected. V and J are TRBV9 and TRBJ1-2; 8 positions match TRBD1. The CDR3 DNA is TGTGCCAGCAGCGTCCCCGGGACAGGAGGGCTTTACGAGGGCTACACCTTC. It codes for CASSVPGTGGLYEGYTF.